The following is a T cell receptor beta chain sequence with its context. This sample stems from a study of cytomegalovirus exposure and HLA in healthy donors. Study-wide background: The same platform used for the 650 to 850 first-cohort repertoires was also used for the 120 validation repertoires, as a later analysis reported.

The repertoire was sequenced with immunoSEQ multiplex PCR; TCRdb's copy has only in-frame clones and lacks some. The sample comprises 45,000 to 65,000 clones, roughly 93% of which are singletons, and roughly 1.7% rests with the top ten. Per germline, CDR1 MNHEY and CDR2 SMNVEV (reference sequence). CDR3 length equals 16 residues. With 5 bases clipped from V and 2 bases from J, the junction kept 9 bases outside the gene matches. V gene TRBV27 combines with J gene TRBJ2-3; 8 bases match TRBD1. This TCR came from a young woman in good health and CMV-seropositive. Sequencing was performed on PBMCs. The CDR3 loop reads CASSPRGRGFTDTQYF. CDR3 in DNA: TGTGCCAGCAGTCCCAGGGGGCGGGGTTTCACAGATACGCAGTATTTT.